The sequence of this T cell receptor (beta chain) was determined in a study of shared clonotypes between healthy human individuals. The table lists this clone with a few counts. Germline values: CDR1 MGHDK, CDR2 SYGVNS. CDR3 length equals 18 residues. V gave up 4 bases and J gave up 4 bases, with 25 bases separating them. Sequencing was performed with immunoSEQ multiplex PCR; in TCRdb, only in-frame clones are kept and a portion is missing. The sample includes hundreds of thousands of clones, more than 70% of them seen just once. The specimen sequenced was PBMCs. This sequence joins TRBV25-1 and TRBJ1-2, with no clear D. The clonotype comes from a woman aged 40 to 55 in good health. Some clones in this sample may be carry-over from other donors' samples. CDR3 sequence: CASSVSPSGEPSLYGYTF. For the CDR3, the DNA is TGTGCCAGCAGTGTAAGTCCGTCCGGGGAACCGTCCCTCTATGGCTACACCTTC.